The sequence of this T cell receptor beta chain was determined in a study of blood T cell repertoires in COVID-19 (dated by TCRdb to 2018 to 2020). In terms of the full investigation: Samples covering the acute and convalescent phases of COVID-19 were provided by collaborators in the United States, Italy and Spain. The material from the prospective study consisted of cDNA or gDNA derived from T cells, B-cell-depleted T cells, or PBMCs. Subjects who had been exposed to COVID-19, were actively infected with it, or had recovered from it provided the deeply sampled blood TCRbeta repertoires that made up the dataset. The repertoires were released in a freely available public database intended as a resource for research on the immune response to SARS-CoV-2. The samples were drawn from two sources: the first 160 participants of the ongoing ImmuneRACE study, and 1,254 subjects contributed by 6 global collaborators. A de-identified subject ID, COVID-19 status, age in years and sex were almost always included in the sample metadata. Where HLA class I and class II types were available, the types were taken from metadata supplied by the sample provider, not from assay-based typing. Results and caveats for the whole study, not just this receptor: The amount of clinical and demographic metadata varied by source and participant and was provided uncurated.

TCRbeta CDR3 regions were amplified from genomic DNA using the immunoSEQ Assay, a bias-controlled multiplex PCR. Turning to the authors' computational methods: The number of nucleated cells in each sample was estimated by amplification of reference gene primers within the assay. To quantify the absolute abundance of each unique TCRbeta CDR3 rearrangement, sequence reads were collapsed and filtered. For each sample, productive Simpson clonality was calculated as the square root of Simpson's diversity index across productive rearrangements. The clones in this table, taken by TCRdb from immuneACCESS, are in-frame only. Not every clone is retained; where verified, under half of the shortfall comes from an unresolved V gene, and the cause of the rest is unknown. From that table come the V and J calls and clone size; the DNA was used to work out D and trimming. Present in this sample are about 56,000 clones, 89% of which were seen just once. The biggest ten clones account for around two fifths of the sample.

At one collaborating source in Seattle, patients were enrolled during active infection and were followed longitudinally through the course of disease. Collaborating institutions collected whole blood in K2EDTA tubes following their own protocols. For TCRbeta analysis, collaborators shipped samples in one of three forms: frozen whole blood, isolated PBMCs, or DNA extracted from either of those sample types. As for this clone: Its antigen remains undetermined. One base away there is no much larger clone; base qualities are not given.

The germline ends are 19 bases apart after V is trimmed by 5 bases and J by 1 base. The CDR3 numbers 17 residues from cysteine through phenylalanine. The CDR3 DNA has 51 bases and is translated from base 1. Looking up the germline V gene yields CDR1 SGHVS and CDR2 FQNEAQ. The chain employs TRBV7-8 and TRBJ2-3; perhaps TRBD2 is the D gene, with 7 bases matching. Sequences were obtained from peripheral blood. The origin of this receptor is a woman aged 60 to 75 with COVID-19, enrolled during active disease. CDR3 sequence: CASSPQRGGARTDTQYF. Read as DNA, the sequence is TGTGCCAGCAGCCCCCAGAGGGGGGGGGCGCGCACAGATACGCAGTATTTT. Extended through the reference TRBV7-8 and TRBJ2-3 proteins, this CDR3 yields the full variable domain: GAGVSQSPRYKVAKRGQDVALRCDPISGHVSLFWYQQALGQGPEFLTYFQNEAQLDKSGLPSDRFFAERPEGSVSTLKIQRTQQEDSAVYLCASSPQRGGARTDTQYFGPGTRLTVL.